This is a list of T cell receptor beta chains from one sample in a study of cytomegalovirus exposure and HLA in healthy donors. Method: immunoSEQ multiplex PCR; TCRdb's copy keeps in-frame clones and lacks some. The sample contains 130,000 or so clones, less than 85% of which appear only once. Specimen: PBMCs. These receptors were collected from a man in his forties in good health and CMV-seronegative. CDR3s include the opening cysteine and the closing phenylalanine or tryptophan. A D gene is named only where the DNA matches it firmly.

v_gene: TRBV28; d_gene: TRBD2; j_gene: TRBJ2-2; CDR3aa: CASSLLGLAGIANTGELFF; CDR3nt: TGTGCCAGCAGCTTACTGGGACTAGCGGGGATCGCGAACACCGGGGAGCTGTTTTTT
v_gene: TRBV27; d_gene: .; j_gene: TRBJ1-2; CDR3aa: CASSLNGGFYGYTF; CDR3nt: TGTGCCAGCAGTTTAAATGGCGGGTTCTATGGCTACACCTTC
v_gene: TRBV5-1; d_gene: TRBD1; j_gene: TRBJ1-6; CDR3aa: CASSLDRGDNSPLHF; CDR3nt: TGCGCCAGCAGCTTGGACAGGGGGGATAATTCACCCCTCCACTTT
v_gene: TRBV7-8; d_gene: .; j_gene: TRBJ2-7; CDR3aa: CASSLVGGNEQYF; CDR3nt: TGTGCCAGCAGCTTAGTCGGAGGGAACGAGCAGTACTTC
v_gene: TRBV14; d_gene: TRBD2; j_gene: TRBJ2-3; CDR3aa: CASSRSRGTSGRAIPDTQYF; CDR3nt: TGTGCCAGCAGCCGAAGTAGAGGGACTAGCGGGAGGGCCATCCCAGATACGCAGTATTTT
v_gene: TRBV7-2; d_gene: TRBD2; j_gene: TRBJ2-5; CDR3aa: CASRLHSGREETQYF; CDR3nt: TGTGCCAGCAGATTACACAGCGGGAGGGAAGAGACCCAGTACTTC
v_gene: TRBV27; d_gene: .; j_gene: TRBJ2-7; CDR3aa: CASSLGQYYEQYF; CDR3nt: TGTGCCAGCAGTTTAGGACAGTACTACGAGCAGTACTTC
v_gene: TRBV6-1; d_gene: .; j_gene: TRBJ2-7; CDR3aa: CASSRQFSYEQYF; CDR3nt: TGTGCCAGCAGTAGACAGTTCTCCTACGAGCAGTACTTC
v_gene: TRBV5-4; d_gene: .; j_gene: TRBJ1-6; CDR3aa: CASSAWAGGQGNSPLHF; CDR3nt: TGTGCCAGCAGCGCCTGGGCCGGGGGGCAAGGTAATTCACCCCTCCACTTT
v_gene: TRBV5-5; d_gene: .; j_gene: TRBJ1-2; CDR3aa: CASSLLGANYGYTF; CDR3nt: TGTGCCAGCAGCTTGTTAGGGGCCAACTATGGCTACACCTTC
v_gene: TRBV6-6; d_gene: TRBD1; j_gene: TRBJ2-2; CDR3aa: CASTHTRQGGTGELFF; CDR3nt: TGTGCCAGCACCCACACACGACAGGGCGGAACCGGGGAGCTGTTTTTT
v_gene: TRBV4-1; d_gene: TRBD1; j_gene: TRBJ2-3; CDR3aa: CASSQAEGAGTDTQYF; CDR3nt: TGCGCCAGCAGCCAAGCCGAGGGGGCAGGGACAGATACGCAGTATTTT
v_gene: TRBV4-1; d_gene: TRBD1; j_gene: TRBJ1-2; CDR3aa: CASSQQTGTGNLNYGYTF; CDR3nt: TGCGCCAGCAGCCAACAGACCGGGACAGGGAATTTAAACTATGGCTACACCTTC